Below, 27 T cell receptor beta chains from the same sample are listed, as sequenced in a study of cytomegalovirus exposure and HLA in healthy donors. Both 60 Vbeta primers and 13 Jbeta primers went into the PCR. The table came from immunoSEQ multiplex PCR; TCRdb's copy has only in-frame clones and leaves some out. The sample carries some 160,000 clones, 70% to 90% recorded once. Sequenced sample: PBMCs. Source of these receptors: a woman in her thirties or forties in good health and CMV-seropositive.

The chain carries TRBV10-2 and TRBJ2-7; the match to TRBD2 covers 10 bases. The V gene end was trimmed by 7 bases and the J gene end by 4 bases; junction bases not matched to a gene: 13. The CDR3 extends over 16 amino acids. CDR1 and CDR2 from the germline V gene are WSHSY and SAAADI. CDR3 nucleotide sequence: TGCGCCAGCAATGGAGCGGGGGGGCAAATGATTTACGAGCAGTACTTC. The encoded protein is CASNGAGGQMIYEQYF.

DNA of the CDR3: TGCGCCAGCAGCCAAGATAGTCATCAGCCCCAGCATTTT. This gives the protein CASSQDSHQPQHF. This chain links TRBV4-1 with TRBJ1-5; no definite D call. V was cut by 0 bases and J by 5 bases, with 5 bases left in between. Per the germline V gene, CDR1 is MGHRA and CDR2 is YSYEKL. This CDR3 region has 13 residues.

The chain couples TRBV27 to TRBJ1-5; D remains ambiguous. CDR3 length: 14 residues. V lost 6 bases to trimming and J lost 4 bases, with 13 bases between them. Germline CDR1 reads MNHEY; CDR2 reads SMNVEV (reference sequence). The CDR3 DNA reads as TGTGCCAGCAGCGAGACATTGCAGAATCAGCCCCAGCATTTT. The encoded protein is CASSETLQNQPQHF.

CDR3 region: CASSLALSGTGYGYTF. CDR3 DNA: TGTGCCAGCAGCTTGGCCTTATCCGGGACAGGCTATGGCTACACCTTC. The chain has TRBV5-4 and TRBJ1-2; 8 bases are a match to TRBD1. V lost 0 bases to trimming and J lost 4 bases; unmatched junction nucleotides: 8. The V gene's germline CDR1 is SGHNT and CDR2 YYREEE (reference sequence). This CDR3 is built from 16 residues.

This clone has more than one count but fewer than ten. The rearrangement joins TRBV11-2 to TRBJ2-5, with TRBD1 matching over 7 bases. Germline V gives CDR1 SGHAT, CDR2 FQNNGV. The V and J ends lost 5 bases and 4 bases, in that order; junction bases with no gene match: 4. This CDR3 is 13 amino acids long. CDR3 sequence reads: CASSPRTGETQYF. CDR3 nucleotides: TGTGCCAGCAGCCCAAGGACAGGAGAGACCCAGTACTTC.

This sequence joins TRBV5-1 and TRBJ2-2, with 7 positions matching TRBD2. V lost 3 bases, J lost 3 bases, and 5 bases stayed unmatched. Germline V gene sequence: CDR1 SGHRS, CDR2 YFSETQ. CDR3 length: 15 amino acids. The CDR3 DNA is TGCGCCAGCAGCTCGGGACTAAGAGACACCGGGGAGCTGTTTTTT. Its protein is CASSSGLRDTGELFF.

This chain uses TRBV9 with TRBJ2-7; D possibly corresponds to TRBD2 (7 bases). Germline V gene sequence: CDR1 SGDLS, CDR2 YYNGEE. This CDR3 is 15 amino acids long. V was trimmed by 0 bases and J by 6 bases, leaving 16 bases between them. For the CDR3, the DNA is TGTGCCAGCAGCGTAGGCGGGGGCGGGTCGGGCGAGCAGTACTTC. Residues: CASSVGGGGSGEQYF.

J is TRBJ1-4 and V is TRBV10-2, with D perhaps matching TRBD1 (5 bases). CDR1 is WSHSY and CDR2 is SAAADI in the germline V gene. The CDR3 consists of 16 residues. V gave up 2 bases and J gave up 6 bases, with 16 bases separating them. The CDR3 loop reads CASSETGEGKDEKLFF. The DNA of the CDR3 is TGCGCCAGCAGTGAGACTGGGGAGGGGAAGGATGAAAAACTGTTTTTT.

CDR3 amino acids: CASSLAGEYNEQFF. In nucleotides, the CDR3 is TGTGCCAGCAGCTTAGCCGGAGAGTACAATGAGCAGTTCTTC. This chain joins TRBV7-6 and TRBJ2-1, with no clear D. The CDR3 has 14 residues. V was trimmed by 0 bases and J by 4 bases, leaving 7 bases between them. From germline, CDR1 is SGHVS and CDR2 FNYEAQ.

This clone was counted between two and nine times. The V gene is TRBV5-8, the J gene TRBJ1-1; possible D gene TRBD1, 5 bases. V was trimmed by 2 bases and J by 5 bases, leaving 13 bases between them. The CDR3 spans 14 residues. Per germline, CDR1 SGHTS and CDR2 YDEGEE. CDR3 sequence reads: CASSFRTSRTEAFF. In DNA, the CDR3 is TGTGCCAGCAGCTTTCGGACAAGTAGAACTGAAGCTTTCTTT.

This clone came up a few times. The J gene is TRBJ2-2, the V gene TRBV19; TRBD1 aligns across 9 bases. The CDR3 loop spans 16 amino acids. V was clipped by 4 bases and J by 6 bases; unmatched bases: 9. Germline V gene data show CDR1 as LNHDA and CDR2 as SQIVND (reference sequence). The CDR3: CASSTIGTGFAGELFF. For the CDR3, the DNA is TGTGCCAGTAGTACGATCGGGACAGGGTTCGCCGGGGAGCTGTTTTTT.

This clone was recorded only once. The chain carries TRBV4-2 and TRBJ2-1; 9 bases map to TRBD2. Germline V gene lookup returns CDR1 LGHNA and CDR2 YNFKEQ. Trimming removed 3 bases from V and 2 bases from J; junction bases left unmatched: 5. The CDR3 contains 16 residues. In DNA form, the CDR3 reads TGTGCCAGCAGCCAGGGTAGCGGGAGTACCTACAATGAGCAGTTCTTC. Translating it yields CASSQGSGSTYNEQFF.

V gene TRBV28 combines with J gene TRBJ2-7; perhaps TRBD1 as D (9 bases). The CDR3 extends over 18 amino acids. Germline V gene lookup returns CDR1 MDHEN and CDR2 SYDVKM. The germline V and J ends were trimmed by 5 bases and 6 bases, with 29 bases remaining between them. Here the CDR3 DNA reads TGTGCCAGCAGTCCCGGACGCCAGCGGGGGACAGGGTTCTTCGAGCAGTACTTC. It encodes CASSPGRQRGTGFFEQYF.

The chain couples TRBV7-8 to TRBJ2-5, with TRBD2 identical over 7 bases. Germline values: CDR1 SGHVS, CDR2 FQNEAQ. Losses at the gene ends were 1 base for V and 11 bases for J; bases not matched to a gene: 7. The CDR3 runs to 13 residues. The CDR3 spells CASSLGLAVEQYF. The DNA for the CDR3 is TGTGCCAGCAGCTTAGGGCTAGCGGTAGAGCAGTACTTC.

V usage is TRBV18 and J usage is TRBJ2-3; 8 bases agree with TRBD1. V trimming: 4 bases; J trimming: 8 bases; junction bases outside the gene matches: 17. Germline CDR1 reads KGHSH; CDR2 reads LQKENI. This CDR3 contains 17 residues. CDR3 amino acids: CASSRLPQGAPEGTQYF. In nucleotides, the CDR3 is TGTGCCAGCTCACGGCTTCCGCAGGGGGCCCCAGAGGGTACGCAGTATTTT.

The chain couples TRBV6-6 to TRBJ1-6, with D unclear. This CDR3 region has 14 residues. Germline V gene sequence: CDR1 MNHNY, CDR2 SVGAGI (reference sequence). V was clipped by 10 bases and J by 1 base, with 11 bases between them. The chain's CDR3 is CATAAKSYNSPLHF. Here the CDR3 DNA reads TGTGCCACCGCGGCAAAGTCCTATAATTCACCCCTCCACTTT.

This rearrangement joins TRBV28 to TRBJ1-2; D gene unclear. The CDR3 consists of 14 residues. Trimming cost V 5 bases and J 3 bases, with 13 bases left between them. Germline V gene data show CDR1 as MDHEN and CDR2 as SYDVKM. The CDR3 region has the DNA TGTGCCAGCAGTCTCCCGAGGAGCCACTATGGCTACACCTTC. As protein: CASSLPRSHYGYTF.

The V call is TRBV6-5, the J call TRBJ2-2, with TRBD2 as a possible D gene (5 bases). Looked up from germline, CDR1 is MNHEY and CDR2 is SVGAGI. Trimming took 6 bases from V and 6 from J, leaving 11 bases between them. The CDR3 sequence is 13 residues long. The CDR3 DNA sequence: TGTGCCAGCAGCCGAGGGTTTTCCGGGGAGCTGTTTTTT. This gives the protein CASSRGFSGELFF.

The rearrangement uses TRBV5-4 and TRBJ1-2, with 10 bases aligning to TRBD1. The V gene end was trimmed by 3 bases and the J gene end by 5 bases; junction bases not matched to a gene: 7. The CDR3 spans 15 residues. CDR1 is SGHNT, CDR2 YYREEE, per germline (reference sequence). Here the CDR3 reads CASSSTRTGGYGYTF. The CDR3 coding sequence is TGTGCCAGCAGCTCCACCCGGACAGGGGGTTATGGCTACACCTTC.

The chain recombines TRBV5-4 with TRBJ1-1; 9 bases fit TRBD1. The CDR3 loop spans 14 amino acids. Germline assignment: CDR1 SGHNT and CDR2 YYREEE (reference sequence). After removal of 2 bases from V and 7 bases from J, the junction contained 6 bases not matched to a gene. The CDR3 is CASSLRDRAIEAFF. The CDR3, as DNA: TGTGCCAGCAGCTTAAGGGACAGGGCAATTGAAGCTTTCTTT. The variable domain in full, with the rest retrieved from reference TRBV5-4 and TRBJ1-1, is ETGVTQSPTHLIKTRGQQVTLRCSSQSGHNTVSWYQQALGQGPQFIFQYYREEENGRGNFPPRFSGLQFPNYSSELNVNALELDDSALYLCASSLRDRAIEAFFGQGTRLTVV.

This chain uses TRBV7-2 with TRBJ2-7, with 10 positions matching TRBD1. This CDR3 contains 14 residues. CDR1 and CDR2 from the germline V gene are SGHTA and FQGNSA. Unmatched junction bases numbered 6, after V lost 7 bases and J lost 3 bases. DNA of the CDR3: TGTGCCAGCATGACAGGGGGCAACAACTACGAGCAGTACTTC. This translates into CASMTGGNNYEQYF.

This clone has a handful of counts. The chain combines TRBV2 with TRBJ1-5; 8 bases align to TRBD1. Trimming at V came to 4 bases and at J to 1 base, leaving 6 bases not matched to a gene. The CDR3 runs to 16 residues. Germline V gives CDR1 SNHLY, CDR2 FYNNEI. The CDR3 protein is CASSGGTGGSNQPQHF. Written as DNA, the CDR3 is TGTGCCAGCAGTGGTGGGACAGGCGGGAGCAATCAGCCCCAGCATTTT. The full variable domain, with the rest looked up from reference TRBV2 and TRBJ1-5, is EPEVTQTPSHQVTQMGQEVILRCVPISNHLYFYWYRQILGQKVEFLVSFYNNEISEKSEIFDDQFSVERPDGSNFTLKIRSTKLEDSAMYFCASSGGTGGSNQPQHFGDGTRLSIL.

This clone was detected once. The J gene is TRBJ2-5, the V gene TRBV10-3; 7 bases fit TRBD2. The end of the DNA fits TRBJ2-7 better, so the J call may be wrong. This CDR3 comprises 14 residues. Germline values: CDR1 ENHRY, CDR2 SYGVKD. This CDR3 reads CAISDWEGRHEQYF. As DNA, the CDR3 is TGTGCCATCAGTGATTGGGAGGGCCGCCACGAGCAGTACTTC.

The table lists this clone with a few counts. For the CDR3, the DNA is TGCGCCAGCAGCCAAGGGTATAAGGGGGCCGCGAATGAGCAGTTCTTC. This gives the protein CASSQGYKGAANEQFF. The chain uses TRBV4-3 and TRBJ2-1; 7 bases match TRBD1. Germline V gene data show CDR1 as LGHNA and CDR2 as YSLEER. The CDR3 loop spans 16 amino acids. V was pared by 1 base and J by 7 bases, with 10 bases of the junction left unmatched.

CDR3 coding DNA: TGTGCCAGTTCAAGGACAGGGGGACCCTACGAGCAGTACTTC. Translated, it gives CASSRTGGPYEQYF. The V gene is TRBV19, the J gene TRBJ2-7, with TRBD1 matching 10 bases. Germline loops: CDR1 LNHDA, CDR2 SQIVND (reference sequence). V lost 8 bases to trimming and J lost 2 bases; unmatched junction nucleotides: 6. The CDR3 has 14 residues.

The V and J genes are TRBV5-4 and TRBJ2-1, with 8 bases matching TRBD2. The germline V gene has CDR1 SGHNT and CDR2 YYREEE (reference sequence). The CDR3 is 16 residues long. V shed 4 bases, J shed 6 bases, and the junction held 12 bases outside the gene matches. CDR3: CASSLRSGGLGNEQFF. Written as DNA, the CDR3 is TGTGCCAGCAGCCTTAGATCGGGAGGGCTGGGCAATGAGCAGTTCTTC. Supplemented by reference TRBV5-4 and TRBJ2-1, the full variable domain reads ETGVTQSPTHLIKTRGQQVTLRCSSQSGHNTVSWYQQALGQGPQFIFQYYREEENGRGNFPPRFSGLQFPNYSSELNVNALELDDSALYLCASSLRSGGLGNEQFFGPGTRLTVL.

The chain employs TRBV19 and TRBJ1-5; D call uncertain. Germline CDR1 and CDR2: LNHDA and SQIVND (reference sequence). The germline V and J ends were trimmed by 3 bases and 5 bases, with 11 bases remaining between them. This CDR3 spans 14 amino acids. The DNA of the CDR3 is TGTGCCAGTAGTATGAACACACGTTATCAGCCCCAGCATTTT. Residues: CASSMNTRYQPQHF.